The 5 T cell receptor beta chains in this list originate from one sample, sequenced in a study of blood T cell repertoires in COVID-19. Sequenced by immunoSEQ multiplex PCR; TCRdb stores in-frame clones only, minus some. The sample consists of around 55,000 clones, less than 95% of them appearing once. Material for sequencing was peripheral blood. The source is a man aged 35 to 55 with acute or convalescent COVID-19.

The sample holds one count of this clone. This chain joins TRBV7-2 and TRBJ1-2, with 11 bases matching TRBD1. Germline-derived CDR1 and CDR2 are SGHTA and FQGNSA. The CDR3 is made up of 15 amino acids. With V trimmed by 5 bases and J by 7 bases, 9 bases remained unmatched. The CDR3 loop is CASSKGGQGVSGYTF. In nucleotides, the CDR3 is TGTGCCAGCAGCAAAGGGGGACAGGGGGTGAGTGGCTACACCTTC.

CDR3 nucleotide sequence: TGCAGCGTCTGGGCGGGGGACAGGGAGTTTTCGGGCTACACCTTC. Encoded protein: CSVWAGDREFSGYTF. The rearrangement links TRBV29-1 to TRBJ1-2, with 9 nucleotides matching TRBD1. The CDR3 totals 15 residues. Germline V CDR1 and CDR2: SQVTM, ANQGSEA. The J segment lost 8 bases and the V segment lost 6 bases, leaving 16 bases of the junction unmatched.

The genes are TRBV19 and TRBJ1-4; 9 nucleotides match TRBD1. CDR1 is LNHDA, CDR2 SQIVND, per germline (reference sequence). V lost 7 bases to trimming and J lost 4 bases; unmatched junction nucleotides: 4. This CDR3 is built from 14 residues. Written as DNA, the CDR3 is TGTGCCAGTAACCCGACAGGGGGTAATGAAAAACTGTTTTTT. Amino acids: CASNPTGGNEKLFF.

The gene calls are TRBV7-2 and TRBJ2-3; D is perhaps TRBD2 (6 bases). The V and J ends lost 4 bases and 0 bases respectively, with 17 bases between them. This CDR3 spans 17 amino acids. Germline assignment: CDR1 SGHTA and CDR2 FQGNSA. CDR3 sequence: CASSSPIRTTSTDTQYF. DNA for the CDR3: TGTGCCAGCAGCTCTCCTATCCGGACTACCAGCACAGATACGCAGTATTTT.

This chain links TRBV5-8 with TRBJ2-1; D might be TRBD1 (5 bases). V was cut by 3 bases and J by 9 bases, with 16 bases left in between. The CDR3 consists of 14 residues. Germline assignment: CDR1 SGHTS and CDR2 YDEGEE. In DNA form, the CDR3 reads TGTGCCAGCAGCTCAAACAGGTTTAAGCGTGAGCAGTTCTTC. It yields the protein CASSSNRFKREQFF.